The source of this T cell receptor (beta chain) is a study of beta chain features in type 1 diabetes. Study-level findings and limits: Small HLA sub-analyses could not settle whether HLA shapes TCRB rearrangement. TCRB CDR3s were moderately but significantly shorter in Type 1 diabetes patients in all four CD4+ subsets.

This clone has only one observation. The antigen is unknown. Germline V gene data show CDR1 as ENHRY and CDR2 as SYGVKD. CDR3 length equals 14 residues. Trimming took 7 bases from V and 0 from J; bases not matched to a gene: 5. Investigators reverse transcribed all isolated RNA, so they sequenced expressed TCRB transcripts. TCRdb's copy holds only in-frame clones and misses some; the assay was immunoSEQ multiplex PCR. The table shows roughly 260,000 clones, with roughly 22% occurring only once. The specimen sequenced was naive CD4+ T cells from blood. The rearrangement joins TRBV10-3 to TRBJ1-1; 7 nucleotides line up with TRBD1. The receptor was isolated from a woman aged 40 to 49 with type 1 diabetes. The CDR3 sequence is CAINPTGVNTEAFF. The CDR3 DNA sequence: TGTGCCATCAACCCTACAGGGGTGAACACTGAAGCTTTCTTT.